The text below deals with one TCR beta chain. Germline V lookup: CDR1 SGHVS, CDR2 FNYEAQ. Trimming pared 1 base from V and 7 bases from J, leaving 7 bases between. This CDR3 has 12 amino acids. This sample is drawn from a study of T cell clonotyping in hematopoietic cell transplantation. Assay used: immunoSEQ multiplex PCR; TCRdb lists only in-frame clones, some missing. The profile shows approximately 20,000 clones, approximately 79% of them singletons. The TCR comes from a man between 60 and 70 years old in good health. Some clones in this sample may be carry-over from other donors' samples. This sequence joins TRBV7-6 and TRBJ1-2; D ambiguous. Sequencing was carried out using peripheral blood mononuclear cells. CDR3 region: CASSLDVGGYTF. CDR3 sequence (DNA): TGTGCCAGCAGCTTAGATGTGGGTGGCTACACCTTC.